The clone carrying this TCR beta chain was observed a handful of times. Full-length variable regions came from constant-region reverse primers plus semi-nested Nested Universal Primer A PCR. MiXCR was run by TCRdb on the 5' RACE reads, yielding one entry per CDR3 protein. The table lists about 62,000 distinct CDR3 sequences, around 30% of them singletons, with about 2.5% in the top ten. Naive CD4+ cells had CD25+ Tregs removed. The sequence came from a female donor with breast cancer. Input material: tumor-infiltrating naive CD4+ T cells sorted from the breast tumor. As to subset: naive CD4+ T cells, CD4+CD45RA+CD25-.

The CDR3 region is CSARDQQVRYEQYF. The DNA of the CDR3 is TGCAGTGCTAGAGATCAGCAGGTCCGCTACGAGCAGTACTTC. The chain joins TRBV20-1 to TRBJ2-7, with no clear D. Germline CDR1 DFQATT, CDR2 SNEGSKA (reference sequence). The CDR3 is 14 residues long. Trimming shortened V by 0 bases and J by 3 bases, and 12 bases separated the two germline ends.